A selection of T cell receptor beta chains follows, all from one sample in a study of shared clonotypes between healthy human individuals. Sequenced by immunoSEQ multiplex PCR; TCRdb stores in-frame clones only, minus some. Of over 2 million clones listed, 85% to 95% are singletons. Sequenced input: naive CD8+ T cells sorted from blood. These receptors were obtained from a man younger than 35 in good health. CDR3s include the opening cysteine and the closing phenylalanine or tryptophan. D genes are given only for firm matches.

TRBJ1-5	-	TRBV27	CASTGGWNQPQHF	TGTGCCAGCACCGGGGGGTGGAATCAGCCCCAGCATTTT
TRBJ1-1	-	TRBV4-1	CASSLRTAMNTEAFF	TGCGCCAGCAGCCTTCGGACGGCCATGAACACTGAAGCTTTCTTT
TRBJ2-1	-	TRBV7-9	CASSLAASSSYNEQFF	TGTGCCAGCAGCTTAGCCGCTAGCTCTTCCTACAATGAGCAGTTCTTC
TRBJ2-7	TRBD1	TRBV4-1	CASSQEVGTVLAEQYF	TGCGCCAGCAGCCAAGAAGTCGGGACAGTGCTCGCCGAGCAGTACTTC
TRBJ2-1	TRBD2	TRBV6-5	CASSYSGLGWRNEQFF	TGTGCCAGCAGTTACTCGGGACTAGGGTGGCGCAATGAGCAGTTCTTC
TRBJ2-7	TRBD1	TRBV29-1	CSVGQGGLEQYF	TGCAGCGTGGGACAGGGCGGGCTCGAGCAGTACTTC
TRBJ1-2	-	TRBV7-9	CASNPPDGYTF	TGTGCCAGCAACCCTCCCGATGGCTACACCTTC
TRBJ2-4	-	TRBV19	CASSIQGTKNIQYF	TGTGCCAGTAGTATTCAGGGGACCAAAAACATTCAGTACTTC
TRBJ1-4	-	TRBV9	CASSVAQGGTNEKLFF	TGTGCCAGCAGCGTAGCTCAGGGTGGGACTAATGAAAAACTGTTTTTT
TRBJ2-1	-	TRBV7-3	CASSPPYYNEQFF	TGTGCCAGCAGCCCTCCCTACTACAATGAGCAGTTCTTC
TRBJ2-1	-	TRBV28	CASSFLSLGNEQFF	TGTGCCAGCAGTTTCCTTTCTTTGGGCAATGAGCAGTTCTTC
TRBJ2-1	-	TRBV9	CASSHGQISSYNEQFF	TGTGCCAGCAGCCACGGACAGATTTCCTCCTACAATGAGCAGTTCTTC
TRBJ2-3	TRBD2	TRBV2	CASSEGLAGGPGDTQYF	TGTGCCAGCAGTGAAGGACTAGCGGGAGGGCCAGGAGATACGCAGTATTTT
TRBJ2-7	TRBD2	TRBV5-4	CASSFWVTSGRSYEQYF	TGTGCCAGCAGCTTTTGGGTCACTAGCGGGAGAAGCTACGAGCAGTACTTC
TRBJ2-1	TRBD2	TRBV7-9	CASVLAGGPRNEQFF	TGTGCCAGCGTACTAGCGGGAGGGCCGCGGAATGAGCAGTTCTTC
TRBJ1-2	-	TRBV6-6	CASTGPDGYTF	TGTGCCAGCACCGGGCCCGATGGCTACACCTTC
TRBJ1-5	TRBD1	TRBV7-9	CASSWTGHNQPQHF	TGTGCCAGCAGCTGGACAGGACACAATCAGCCCCAGCATTTT
TRBJ2-3	-	TRBV5-1	CASSPLGFGTDTQYF	TGCGCCAGCAGCCCGTTAGGGTTCGGCACAGATACGCAGTATTTT